These 12 T cell receptor beta chains were all obtained from the same sample, sequenced in a study of T cells after yellow fever vaccination. TCRdb re-derived calls from the 5' RACE reads in MiXCR, one entry per CDR3 protein. Among about 330,000 distinct CDR3 sequences listed, roughly 4% were seen once. This specimen was PBMCs, taken 5 days after the yellow fever booster vaccination. Source of these receptors: a man between 18 and 35 years old who received the YFV17D yellow fever vaccine.

This clonotype has ten or more counts. This chain uses TRBV7-9 with TRBJ2-1, with 11 bases aligning to TRBD1. V lost 5 bases to trimming and J lost 10 bases; unmatched junction nucleotides: 10. Germline V gives CDR1 SEHNR, CDR2 FQNEAQ (reference sequence). The CDR3 length is 15 residues. This chain's CDR3 is CASSLGQGALWEQFF. The CDR3 nucleotides read TGTGCCAGCAGCCTCGGACAGGGGGCGTTATGGGAGCAGTTCTTC.

This clonotype was observed many times. The rearrangement joins TRBV7-2 to TRBJ2-3; 15 bases map to TRBD2. J was trimmed by 7 bases and V by 1 base; bases with no gene match: 9. This CDR3 has 18 residues. The V gene's germline CDR1 is SGHTA and CDR2 FQGNSA. In DNA, the CDR3 is TGTGCCAGCAGCTTAGAAGGGACTAGCGGGAGGAACATTAATACGCAGTATTTT. Translated: CASSLEGTSGRNINTQYF.

This clonotype was detected a few times. This chain links TRBV5-1 with TRBJ1-2, with D possibly matching TRBD1 (5 bases). V was clipped by 2 bases and J by 3 bases, with 14 bases between them. The CDR3 loop spans 15 amino acids. Per germline, CDR1 SGHRS and CDR2 YFSETQ. The chain's CDR3 is CASSFGAPQDYGYTF. CDR3 sequence (DNA): TGCGCCAGCAGCTTTGGGGCTCCTCAAGACTATGGCTACACCTTC.

Ten or more counts support this clonotype. The chain joins TRBV15 to TRBJ2-5; D not resolved. The CDR3 length is 14 residues. V gave up 0 bases and J gave up 6 bases, with 11 bases separating them. Per germline, CDR1 LNHNV and CDR2 YYDKDF (reference sequence). The CDR3 DNA sequence: TGTGCCACCAGCAGAGAACCCCGGTGGAAGACCCAGTACTTC. Translating it yields CATSREPRWKTQYF.

This clonotype has more than one count but fewer than ten. The genes are TRBV6-5 and TRBJ2-7, with 8 positions matching TRBD1. The V gene end was trimmed by 6 bases and the J gene end by 6 bases; junction bases not matched to a gene: 13. The CDR3 is 15 amino acids. From germline, CDR1 is MNHEY and CDR2 SVGAGI. This CDR3 reads CASRPRTGRPGEQYV. In DNA form, the CDR3 reads TGTGCCAGCAGACCACGGACAGGGAGGCCGGGCGAGCAGTACGTC.

The chain carries TRBV2 and TRBJ1-1, with no clear D. Trimming stripped 4 bases from V and 7 bases from J, with 7 bases between. The CDR3 sequence is 11 residues long. Germline loops: CDR1 SNHLY, CDR2 FYNNEI. In DNA form, the CDR3 reads TGTGCCAGCAGTGTCGGTAGTGAAGCTTTCTTT. It is translated as CASSVGSEAFF.

The sample holds a few counts of this clonotype. The chain recombines TRBV9 with TRBJ2-3, with a weak D call TRBD2 (6 bases). CDR1 SGDLS and CDR2 YYNGEE come from the germline V gene. V lost 3 bases, J lost 2 bases, and 16 bases lay in between. The CDR3 sequence is 16 residues long. The CDR3 DNA reads TGTGCCAGCAGCGCGCCCTTGGGGGGACTCACAGATACGCAGTATTTT. This translates into CASSAPLGGLTDTQYF.

DNA of the CDR3: TGTGCCAGCAGCCAAGTCCCGGGGTCACCCCTCCACTTT. Translated, it gives CASSQVPGSPLHF. This sequence joins TRBV4-2 and TRBJ1-6; D is uncertain. V was pared by 1 base and J by 10 bases, with 8 bases between. CDR1 and CDR2 from the germline V gene are LGHNA and YNFKEQ. The CDR3 loop spans 13 amino acids.

This clonotype was observed a handful of times. The V call is TRBV30, the J call TRBJ2-1, with 8 nucleotides matching TRBD2. Germline V gives CDR1 GTSNPN, CDR2 SVGIG (reference sequence). Trimming at V came to 2 bases and at J to 10 bases, leaving 10 bases not matched to a gene. The CDR3 covers 14 residues. CDR3 residues: CAWSPGLGGREQFF. In DNA form, the CDR3 reads TGTGCCTGGAGTCCGGGACTCGGCGGGAGGGAGCAGTTCTTC.

In this sample, this clonotype turned up a few times. The chain employs TRBV4-3 and TRBJ1-4; D possibly corresponds to TRBD1 (6 bases). CDR3 length: 15 residues. Germline V lookup: CDR1 LGHNA, CDR2 YSLEER. Trimming pared 0 bases from V and 6 bases from J, leaving 11 bases between. The CDR3: CASSQDNRDDEKLFF. CDR3 DNA: TGCGCCAGCAGCCAAGATAACAGGGACGATGAAAAACTGTTTTTT.

The CDR3 here is CASGRTLGNSPLHF. The CDR3 DNA follows: TGTGCCAGCGGGCGCACACTGGGTAATTCACCCCTCCACTTT. The chain uses TRBV7-2 and TRBJ1-6, with D unclear. Germline CDR1 and CDR2: SGHTA and FQGNSA. The CDR3 covers 14 residues. V shed 8 bases and J shed 6 bases, with 14 bases lying between them.

For the CDR3, the DNA is TGTGCCAGCAGCTTAGGATCGGGACAGGTCTATGGCTACACCTTC. Protein product: CASSLGSGQVYGYTF. V and J are TRBV7-9 and TRBJ1-2; 8 bases are a match to TRBD1. Germline CDR1 and CDR2: SEHNR and FQNEAQ (reference sequence). CDR3 length: 15 amino acids. Trimming at V came to 1 base and at J to 4 bases, leaving 5 bases not matched to a gene. The full variable domain, with the rest looked up from reference TRBV7-9 and TRBJ1-2, is DTGVSQNPRHKITKRGQNVTFRCDPISEHNRLYWYRQTLGQGPEFLTYFQNEAQLEKSRLLSDRFSAERPKGSFSTLEIQRTEQGDSAMYLCASSLGSGQVYGYTFGSGTRLTVV.